The 26 T cell receptor beta chains reported below all come from one sample, sequenced in a study of T cell responses to AZD1222 COVID-19 vaccine. Sequencing was performed with immunoSEQ multiplex PCR; in TCRdb, only in-frame clones are kept and a portion is missing. Of roughly 110,000 clones listed, about 87% are singletons. The source was peripheral blood, collected on day 0 of AZD1222 vaccination. These receptors were taken from an adult in good health.

The CDR3 here is CASSMGRADLSTDTQYF. CDR3 DNA sequence: TGTGCCAGCAGCATGGGCCGGGCGGATCTAAGCACAGATACGCAGTATTTT. The V and J genes are TRBV5-8 and TRBJ2-3; D is unresolved. Deletions cut 4 bases from V and 0 bases from J, with 18 bases between. The CDR3 spans 17 residues. CDR1 is SGHTS and CDR2 is YDEGEE in the germline V gene.

V usage is TRBV6-1 and J usage is TRBJ1-2; D might be TRBD1 (5 bases). V was trimmed by 0 bases and J by 7 bases, leaving 9 bases between them. Germline CDR1 and CDR2: MNHNS and SASEGT. The CDR3 is 13 residues long. The CDR3 DNA reads TGTGCCAGCAGTGAAGCGGGGGGGTTTGGCTACACCTTC. This translates into CASSEAGGFGYTF.

This rearrangement joins TRBV6-6 to TRBJ2-4; D is tentatively TRBD1 or TRBD2 (5 bases each). Germline CDR1 MNHNY, CDR2 SVGAGI (reference sequence). There are 12 residues in the CDR3. Deletions cut 2 bases from V and 12 bases from J, with 11 bases between. The CDR3 DNA is TGTGCCAGCAGTTACGGGGGTGCTAATCAGTACTTC. Protein: CASSYGGANQYF.

This chain connects TRBV10-3 to TRBJ1-4; 7 nucleotides match TRBD1. The CDR3 runs 15 residues. Germline V gives CDR1 ENHRY, CDR2 SYGVKD. V dropped 0 bases and J dropped 6; count of bases not matched to a gene: 4. DNA for the CDR3: TGTGCCATCAGTGAGTCGCGGCAGGGGGATGAAAAACTGTTTTTT. This translates into CAISESRQGDEKLFF.

The rearrangement uses TRBV9 and TRBJ1-5; D remains ambiguous. This CDR3 contains 15 residues. The V and J ends lost 4 bases and 3 bases respectively, with 14 bases between them. Germline-derived CDR1 and CDR2 are SGDLS and YYNGEE. The CDR3 loop is CASSIGSADNQPQHF. The CDR3 coding sequence is TGTGCCAGCAGCATTGGGTCAGCAGACAATCAGCCCCAGCATTTT.

The CDR3: CASSELVGSPLHF. The CDR3 DNA is TGTGCCAGCAGTGAATTGGTGGGTTCACCCCTCCACTTT. The chain combines TRBV25-1 with TRBJ1-6, with D hard to call. V lost 1 base to trimming and J lost 9 bases, with 7 bases between them. The CDR3 totals 13 residues. CDR1 is MGHDK and CDR2 is SYGVNS in the germline V gene.

The chain carries TRBV5-4 and TRBJ1-3, with unresolved D. In germline, CDR1 is SGHNT, CDR2 YYREEE (reference sequence). CDR3 length: 14 amino acids. V lost 4 bases, J lost 4 bases, and 12 bases lay in between. This CDR3 reads CASSLGLTGNTIYF. The CDR3 coding sequence is TGTGCCAGCAGCCTAGGACTCACGGGAAACACCATATATTTT.

This chain links TRBV10-3 with TRBJ2-3; D unresolved. V lost 3 bases to trimming and J lost 2 bases, with 12 bases between them. CDR3 length: 15 amino acids. Germline V gene data show CDR1 as ENHRY and CDR2 as SYGVKD. CDR3 coding DNA: TGTGCCATCAGTGATACCACCCAGTCCACAGATACGCAGTATTTT. Encoded protein: CAISDTTQSTDTQYF.

This chain connects TRBV7-9 to TRBJ2-1, with 10 bases identical to TRBD1. V gave up 5 bases and J gave up 10 bases; unmatched junction bases: 8. Germline V gene data show CDR1 as SEHNR and CDR2 as FQNEAQ (reference sequence). CDR3 size: 14 residues. CDR3 amino acids: CASSQDRGIHEQFF. The CDR3 coding sequence is TGTGCCAGCAGCCAGGACAGGGGGATCCACGAGCAGTTCTTC.

Ten or more counts support this clone. The chain carries TRBV6-5 and TRBJ1-3; 8 bases align to TRBD1. The CDR3 is made up of 15 amino acids. Germline V lookup: CDR1 MNHEY, CDR2 SVGAGI. The trim removed 4 bases at V and 4 bases at J, leaving 6 bases unmatched. The CDR3 bases are TGTGCCAGCAGTTCGGGACAGGTCCTCGGAAACACCATATATTTT. Translated: CASSSGQVLGNTIYF.

The J gene is TRBJ2-3, the V gene TRBV5-1, with 10 bases lining up with TRBD2. CDR1 and CDR2 (germline): SGHRS, YFSETQ. The junction had 9 bases not matched to a gene; V was cut back by 2 bases and J by 0 bases. CDR3 length: 18 amino acids. CDR3 sequence: CASSFLWSSGSSTDTQYF. The CDR3, as DNA: TGCGCCAGCAGCTTTTTGTGGTCTAGCGGGAGTAGCACAGATACGCAGTATTTT.

The chain combines TRBV7-3 with TRBJ1-1; no clear D. The CDR3 runs to 13 residues. The germline V gene has CDR1 SGHTA and CDR2 FQGTGA. V was shortened by 3 bases and J by 3 bases, with 8 bases between the two germline ends. The CDR3 coding sequence is TGTGCCAGCAGCTTGAGGGCACACACTGAAGCTTTCTTT. Its translation: CASSLRAHTEAFF. The full variable domain, in which reference TRBV7-3 and TRBJ1-1 provide the parts outside the CDR3, is GAGVSQTPSNKVTEKGKYVELRCDPISGHTALYWYRQSLGQGPEFLIYFQGTGAADDSGLPNDRFFAVRPEGSVSTLKIQRTERGDSAVYLCASSLRAHTEAFFGQGTRLTVV.

J is TRBJ2-2 and V is TRBV28, with D perhaps TRBD1 (5 bases). The V and J ends lost 8 bases and 1 base respectively, with 8 bases between them. This CDR3 region has 13 residues. CDR1 MDHEN and CDR2 SYDVKM come from the germline V gene. DNA of the CDR3: TGTGCCAGCCTCCAGGGGAACACCGGGGAGCTGTTTTTT. Translated, it gives CASLQGNTGELFF.

Note on this clone: The sample has other DNA sequences that encode this CDR3 too. The rearrangement links TRBV5-1 to TRBJ2-7; D is possibly TRBD1 (5 bases). Between the trimmed V and J ends, which lost 0 bases and 3 bases, there was a span of 7 bases. The CDR3 contains 13 residues. The germline V gene has CDR1 SGHRS and CDR2 YFSETQ. This chain's CDR3 is CASSLEGYYEQYF. The CDR3 DNA follows: TGCGCCAGCAGCTTGGAGGGGTACTACGAGCAGTACTTC.

This clone was recorded a few times. This chain joins TRBV15 and TRBJ1-2, with D possibly matching TRBD1 (5 bases). CDR3 length: 17 residues. CDR1 is LNHNV, CDR2 YYDKDF, per germline (reference sequence). V dropped 0 bases and J dropped 7 bases, with 21 bases sitting between them. CDR3 sequence: CATSRDYNQGPKGGYTF. The CDR3 nucleotides read TGTGCCACCAGCAGAGATTATAACCAGGGCCCTAAAGGTGGCTACACCTTC.

The chain uses TRBV18 and TRBJ2-5; no clear D. Germline CDR1 is KGHSH and CDR2 is LQKENI. This CDR3 region has 13 residues. V gave up 1 base and J gave up 4 bases, with 7 bases separating them. This chain's CDR3 is CASSPLVLETQYF. DNA of the CDR3: TGTGCCAGCTCACCACTGGTTTTAGAGACCCAGTACTTC.

The gene calls are TRBV27 and TRBJ2-7; 11 nucleotides align to TRBD2. Germline CDR1 and CDR2: MNHEY and SMNVEV (reference sequence). The trim removed 5 bases at V and 3 bases at J, leaving 6 bases unmatched. This CDR3 is built from 15 residues. This CDR3 is CASSLWTSGFYEQYF. In DNA form, the CDR3 reads TGTGCCAGCAGTCTCTGGACTAGCGGGTTCTACGAGCAGTACTTC.

V usage is TRBV6-5 and J usage is TRBJ2-5; 12 bases line up with TRBD2. J was trimmed by 5 bases and V by 2 bases; bases with no gene match: 6. The CDR3 loop spans 16 amino acids. CDR1 and CDR2 (germline): MNHEY, SVGAGI. This CDR3 reads CASSYNLAGGWETQYF. The CDR3 DNA is TGTGCCAGCAGTTACAATCTAGCGGGAGGGTGGGAGACCCAGTACTTC.

J is TRBJ2-1 and V is TRBV4-3; 14 positions match TRBD2. Germline V gene data show CDR1 as LGHNA and CDR2 as YSLEER. J was trimmed by 7 bases and V by 5 bases; bases with no gene match: 4. The CDR3 is made up of 15 amino acids. The CDR3 is CASSSRLAGGNEQFF. CDR3 bases: TGCGCCAGCAGCTCCCGACTAGCGGGAGGGAATGAGCAGTTCTTC.

This clone has a handful of counts. This sequence joins TRBV7-2 and TRBJ2-1; weak D call: TRBD2 (5 bases). Germline assignment: CDR1 SGHTA and CDR2 FQGNSA. This CDR3 contains 15 residues. The V end lost 4 bases, the J end lost 1 base, and 11 bases lay between the germline ends. The CDR3 nucleotides read TGTGCCAGCAGCTCCTCCCGGGAATCCTACAATGAGCAGTTCTTC. This codes for CASSSSRESYNEQFF.

V usage is TRBV7-9 and J usage is TRBJ1-3; 9 bases are a match to TRBD1. Germline-derived CDR1 and CDR2 are SEHNR and FQNEAQ (reference sequence). J lost 0 bases, V lost 5 bases, and 2 bases had no gene match. There are 15 residues in the CDR3. The CDR3 DNA reads as TGTGCCAGCAGCCCGGACAGGGGCTCTGGAAACACCATATATTTT. It translates to CASSPDRGSGNTIYF. The complete variable domain, with remaining parts taken from reference TRBV7-9 and TRBJ1-3, reads DTGVSQNPRHKITKRGQNVTFRCDPISEHNRLYWYRQTLGQGPEFLTYFQNEAQLEKSRLLSDRFSAERPKGSFSTLEIQRTEQGDSAMYLCASSPDRGSGNTIYFGEGSWLTVV.

J is TRBJ1-1 and V is TRBV30; D is ambiguous. The CDR3 extends over 11 amino acids. Trimming removed 4 bases at V and 5 bases at J, with 8 bases between. Per germline, CDR1 GTSNPN and CDR2 SVGIG (reference sequence). The CDR3 spells CAWTPRTEAFF. CDR3 sequence (DNA): TGTGCCTGGACTCCCCGAACTGAAGCTTTCTTT.

V gene TRBV4-3 combines with J gene TRBJ2-1; D gene unclear. In germline, CDR1 is LGHNA, CDR2 YSLEER. V lost 0 bases, J lost 6 bases, and 6 bases lay in between. CDR3 length: 13 residues. DNA for the CDR3: TGCGCCAGCAGCCAAGAGAACAGCAATGAGCAGTTCTTC. Its translation: CASSQENSNEQFF.

The chain recombines TRBV5-6 with TRBJ2-2, with no clear D. The germline V and J ends were trimmed by 0 bases and 7 bases, with 10 bases remaining between them. Germline lookup yields CDR1 SGHDT and CDR2 YYEEEE. CDR3 length: 14 residues. In nucleotides, the CDR3 is TGTGCCAGCAGCTTGGCCTTGATCGGCGGGGAGCTGTTTTTT. Protein sequence: CASSLALIGGELFF.

The rearrangement uses TRBV18 and TRBJ1-1; 11 bases align to TRBD1. The germline V gene encodes CDR1 KGHSH and CDR2 LQKENI. J gave up 1 base and V 2 bases, and 3 bases lay outside the gene matches. This CDR3 is 16 amino acids long. CDR3 sequence: CASSPMGTGGNTEAFF. In nucleotides, the CDR3 is TGTGCCAGCTCACCAATGGGGACAGGGGGGAACACTGAAGCTTTCTTT. The full variable domain, rest sourced from reference TRBV18 and TRBJ1-1, is NAGVMQNPRHLVRRRGQEARLRCSPMKGHSHVYWYRQLPEEGLKFMVYLQKENIIDESGMPKERFSAEFPKEGPSILRIQQVVRGDSAAYFCASSPMGTGGNTEAFFGQGTRLTVV.

The chain joins TRBV28 to TRBJ1-6; 12 bases are shared with TRBD1. V gave up 8 bases and J gave up 4 bases; unmatched junction bases: 6. This CDR3 is built from 16 residues. CDR1 is MDHEN and CDR2 is SYDVKM in the germline V gene. The chain's CDR3 is CASGTGGTGYNSPLHF. The CDR3 DNA sequence: TGTGCCAGCGGGACAGGGGGCACCGGATATAATTCACCCCTCCACTTT.